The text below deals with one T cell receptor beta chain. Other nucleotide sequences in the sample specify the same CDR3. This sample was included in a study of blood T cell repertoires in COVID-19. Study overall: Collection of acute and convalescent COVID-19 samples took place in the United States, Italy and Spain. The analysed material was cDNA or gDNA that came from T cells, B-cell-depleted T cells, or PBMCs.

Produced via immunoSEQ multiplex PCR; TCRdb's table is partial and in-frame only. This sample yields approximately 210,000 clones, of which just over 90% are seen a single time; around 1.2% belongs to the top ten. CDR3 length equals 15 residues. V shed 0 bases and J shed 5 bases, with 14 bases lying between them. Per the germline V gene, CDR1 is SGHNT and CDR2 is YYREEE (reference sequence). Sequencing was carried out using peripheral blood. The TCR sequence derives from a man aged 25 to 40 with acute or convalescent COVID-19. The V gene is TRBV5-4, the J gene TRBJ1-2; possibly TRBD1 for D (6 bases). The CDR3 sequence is CASSLGYREGYGYTF. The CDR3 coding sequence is TGTGCCAGCAGCTTGGGCTACAGGGAGGGGTATGGCTACACCTTC.